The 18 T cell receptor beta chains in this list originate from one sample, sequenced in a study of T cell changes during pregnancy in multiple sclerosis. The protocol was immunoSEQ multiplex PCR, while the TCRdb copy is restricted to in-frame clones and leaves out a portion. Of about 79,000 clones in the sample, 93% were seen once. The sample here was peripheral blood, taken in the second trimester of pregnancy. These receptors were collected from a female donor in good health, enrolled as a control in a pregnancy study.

CDR3 amino acids: CASSPTTSGGAKDEQYF. In nucleotides, the CDR3 is TGCGCCAGCAGCCCGACTACTAGCGGGGGGGCCAAGGACGAGCAGTACTTC. The rearrangement links TRBV4-3 to TRBJ2-7, with 13 bases fitting TRBD2. This CDR3 spans 17 amino acids. Germline-derived CDR1 and CDR2 are LGHNA and YSLEER. With V trimmed by 4 bases and J by 5 bases, 11 bases remained unmatched.

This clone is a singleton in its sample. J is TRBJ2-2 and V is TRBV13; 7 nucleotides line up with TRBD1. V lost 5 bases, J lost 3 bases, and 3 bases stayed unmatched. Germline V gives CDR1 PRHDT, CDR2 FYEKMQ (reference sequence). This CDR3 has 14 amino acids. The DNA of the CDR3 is TGTGCCAGCAGCCTCGACAGGGACACCGGGGAGCTGTTTTTT. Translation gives CASSLDRDTGELFF.

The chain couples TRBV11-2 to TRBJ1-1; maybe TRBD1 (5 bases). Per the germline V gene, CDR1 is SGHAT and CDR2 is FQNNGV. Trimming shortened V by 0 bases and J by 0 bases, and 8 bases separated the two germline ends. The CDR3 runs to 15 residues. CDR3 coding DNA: TGTGCCAGCAGCTTAGACCCGGACATGAACACTGAAGCTTTCTTT. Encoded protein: CASSLDPDMNTEAFF.

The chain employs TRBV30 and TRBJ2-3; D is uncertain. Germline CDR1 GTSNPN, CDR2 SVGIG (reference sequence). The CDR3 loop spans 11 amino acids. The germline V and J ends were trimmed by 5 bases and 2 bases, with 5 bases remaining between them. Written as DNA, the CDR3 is TGTGCCTGGGCTAACACAGATACGCAGTATTTT. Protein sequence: CAWANTDTQYF.

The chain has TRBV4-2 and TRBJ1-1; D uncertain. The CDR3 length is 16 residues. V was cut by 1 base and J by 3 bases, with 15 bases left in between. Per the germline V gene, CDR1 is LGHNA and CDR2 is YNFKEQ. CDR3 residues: CASSQVEGTGDTEAFF. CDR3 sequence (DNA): TGTGCCAGCAGCCAAGTAGAGGGTACGGGAGACACTGAAGCTTTCTTT.

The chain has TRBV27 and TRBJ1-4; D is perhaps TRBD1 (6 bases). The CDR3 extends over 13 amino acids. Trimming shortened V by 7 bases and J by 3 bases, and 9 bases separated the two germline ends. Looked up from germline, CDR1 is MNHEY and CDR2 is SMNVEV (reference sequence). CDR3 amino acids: CASMKGANEKLFF. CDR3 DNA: TGTGCCAGCATGAAGGGGGCTAATGAAAAACTGTTTTTT.

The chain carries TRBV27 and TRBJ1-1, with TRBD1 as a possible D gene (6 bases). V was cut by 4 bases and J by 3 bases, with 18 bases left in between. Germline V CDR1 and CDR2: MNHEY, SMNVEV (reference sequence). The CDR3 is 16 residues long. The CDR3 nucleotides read TGTGCCAGCAGTTCGGGCGGGGGGCTAGGTGACACTGAAGCTTTCTTT. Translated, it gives CASSSGGGLGDTEAFF.

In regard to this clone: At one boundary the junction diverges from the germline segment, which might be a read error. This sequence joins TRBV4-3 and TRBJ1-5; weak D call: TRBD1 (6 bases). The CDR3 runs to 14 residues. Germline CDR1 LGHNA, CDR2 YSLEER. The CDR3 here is CASSQEQGNQPQHF. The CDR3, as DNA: TGCGCCAGCAGCCAAGAACAGGGCAACCAGCCCCAGCATTTT.

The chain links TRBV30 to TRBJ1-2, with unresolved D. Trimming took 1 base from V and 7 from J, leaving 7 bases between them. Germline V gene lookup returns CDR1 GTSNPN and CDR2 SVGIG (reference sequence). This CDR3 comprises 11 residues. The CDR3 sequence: CAWSAFSGYTF. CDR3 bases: TGTGCCTGGAGTGCTTTCAGTGGCTACACCTTC.

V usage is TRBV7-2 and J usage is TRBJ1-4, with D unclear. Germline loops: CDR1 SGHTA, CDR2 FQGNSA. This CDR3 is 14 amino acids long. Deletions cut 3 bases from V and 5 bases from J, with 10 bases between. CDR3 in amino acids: CASSFGLRNEKLFF. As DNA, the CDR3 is TGTGCCAGCAGCTTCGGACTGAGGAATGAAAAACTGTTTTTT.

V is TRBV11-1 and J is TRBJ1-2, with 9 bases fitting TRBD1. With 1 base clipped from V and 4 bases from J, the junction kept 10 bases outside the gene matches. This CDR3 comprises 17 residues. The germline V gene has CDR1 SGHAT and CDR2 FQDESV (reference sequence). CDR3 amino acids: CASSLGWGQGQLYGYTF. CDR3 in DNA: TGTGCCAGCAGCTTAGGCTGGGGACAGGGCCAGCTCTATGGCTACACCTTC.

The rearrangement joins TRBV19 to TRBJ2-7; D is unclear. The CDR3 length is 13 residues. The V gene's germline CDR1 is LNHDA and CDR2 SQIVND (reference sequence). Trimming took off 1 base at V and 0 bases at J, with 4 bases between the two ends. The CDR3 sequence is CASSIAVSYEQYF. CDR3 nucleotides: TGTGCCAGTAGTATAGCCGTCTCCTACGAGCAGTACTTC. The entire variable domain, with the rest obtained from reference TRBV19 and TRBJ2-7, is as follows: DGGITQSPKYLFRKEGQNVTLSCEQNLNHDAMYWYRQDPGQGLRLIYYSQIVNDFQKGDIAEGYSVSREKKESFPLTVTSAQKNPTAFYLCASSIAVSYEQYFGPGTRLTVT.

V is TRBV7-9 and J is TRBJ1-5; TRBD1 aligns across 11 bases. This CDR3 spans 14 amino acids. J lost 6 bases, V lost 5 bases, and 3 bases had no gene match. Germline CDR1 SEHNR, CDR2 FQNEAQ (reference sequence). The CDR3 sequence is CASSPGTGGQPQHF. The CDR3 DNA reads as TGTGCCAGCAGCCCCGGGACAGGGGGTCAGCCCCAGCATTTT.

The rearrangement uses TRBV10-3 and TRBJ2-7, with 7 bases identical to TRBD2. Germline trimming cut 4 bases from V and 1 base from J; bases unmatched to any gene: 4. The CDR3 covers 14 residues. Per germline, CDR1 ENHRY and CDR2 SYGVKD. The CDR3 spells CAISGGGSSYEQYF. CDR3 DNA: TGTGCCATCAGTGGGGGGGGTTCGTCCTACGAGCAGTACTTC.

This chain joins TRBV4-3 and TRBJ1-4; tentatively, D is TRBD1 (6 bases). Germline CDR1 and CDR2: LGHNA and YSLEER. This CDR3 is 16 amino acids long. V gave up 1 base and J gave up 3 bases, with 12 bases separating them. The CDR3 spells CASSQVAGVANEKLFF. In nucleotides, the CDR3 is TGCGCCAGCAGCCAAGTAGCAGGGGTGGCTAATGAAAAACTGTTTTTT.

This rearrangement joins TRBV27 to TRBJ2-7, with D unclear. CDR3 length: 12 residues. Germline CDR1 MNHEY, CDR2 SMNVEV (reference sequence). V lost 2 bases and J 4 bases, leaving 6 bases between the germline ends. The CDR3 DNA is TGTGCCAGCAGTTTAGTCGGGTACGAGCAGTACTTC. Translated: CASSLVGYEQYF.

In DNA form, the CDR3 reads TGTGCCAGCAGCCCGGGACAGGGGTTCTACAATGAGCAGTTCTTC. Amino acids: CASSPGQGFYNEQFF. The genes are TRBV7-9 and TRBJ2-1; 10 nucleotides align to TRBD1. Trimming removed 5 bases from V and 3 bases from J; junction bases left unmatched: 4. The CDR3 consists of 15 residues. In germline, CDR1 is SEHNR, CDR2 FQNEAQ (reference sequence).

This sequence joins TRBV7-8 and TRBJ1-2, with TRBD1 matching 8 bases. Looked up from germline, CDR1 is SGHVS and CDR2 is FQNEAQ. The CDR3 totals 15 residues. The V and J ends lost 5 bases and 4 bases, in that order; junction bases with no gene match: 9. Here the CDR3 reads CASSQTRDRSYGYTF. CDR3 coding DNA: TGTGCCAGCAGCCAAACCCGGGACAGGAGCTATGGCTACACCTTC.